Shown below are 5 T cell receptor beta chains from a single sample sequenced in a study of vaccination and CD4 T cells after COVID-19. The antigens of these receptors remain unknown. Treatment meaning: roughly 10-day PBMC culture with coronavirus spike peptide pools or control peptides (ViraFEST assay). With the Oncomine TCR Beta short-read assay, DNA from cultured CD4+ T cells was sequenced. TCRdb re-called the PCR reads through MiXCR, storing one row per CDR3 protein. The data contain fewer than 12,000 distinct CDR3 sequences, 55% to 60% of them singletons. The sequencing input was CD4+ T cells from blood, cultured in vitro. The receptor source for this set is a human donor who had recovered from COVID-19.

This chain uses TRBV6-1 with TRBJ2-3; D gene ambiguous. This CDR3 has 11 amino acids. V lost 10 bases and J 8 bases, leaving 13 bases between the germline ends. Germline lookup yields CDR1 MNHNS and CDR2 SASEGT. The CDR3 loop reads CATIGVGTQYF. CDR3 bases: TGTGCCACCATCGGAGTAGGTACGCAGTATTTT.

This clonotype has only one observation. The chain recombines TRBV25-1 with TRBJ1-2, with D tentatively TRBD1 (6 bases). The CDR3 contains 13 residues. V was pared by 2 bases and J by 8 bases, with 12 bases between. Germline CDR1 and CDR2: MGHDK and SYGVNS. This CDR3 is CASSETGTGGYTF. In DNA form, the CDR3 reads TGTGCCAGCAGTGAAACAGGGACTGGAGGCTACACCTTC.

The chain couples TRBV30 to TRBJ1-1; TRBD1 matches at 7 bases. CDR1 is GTSNPN and CDR2 is SVGIG in the germline V gene (reference sequence). CDR3 length: 13 residues. The V gene end was trimmed by 4 bases and the J gene end by 5 bases; junction bases not matched to a gene: 7. The CDR3 coding sequence is TGTGCCTGGACTGGGGACAGCAAGACTGAAGCTTTCTTT. Its translation: CAWTGDSKTEAFF.

This clonotype ranks as large. The chain links TRBV7-8 to TRBJ2-7; D tentatively fits TRBD1 or TRBD2 (5 bases each). Trimming cost V 4 bases and J 2 bases, with 15 bases left between them. CDR3 length: 15 residues. In germline, CDR1 is SGHVS, CDR2 FQNEAQ. The CDR3 region has the DNA TGTGCCAGCAGCTCCCGAGAGGGGAAGACCTACGAGCAGTACTTC. This codes for CASSSREGKTYEQYF.

The chain couples TRBV5-1 to TRBJ1-5; TRBD1 aligns across 7 bases. Germline assignment: CDR1 SGHRS and CDR2 YFSETQ. The CDR3 runs to 14 residues. V trimming: 3 bases; J trimming: 3 bases; junction bases outside the gene matches: 3. This chain's CDR3 is CASSWGQPNQPQHF. The CDR3 DNA reads TGCGCCAGCAGCTGGGGACAGCCCAATCAGCCCCAGCATTTT.